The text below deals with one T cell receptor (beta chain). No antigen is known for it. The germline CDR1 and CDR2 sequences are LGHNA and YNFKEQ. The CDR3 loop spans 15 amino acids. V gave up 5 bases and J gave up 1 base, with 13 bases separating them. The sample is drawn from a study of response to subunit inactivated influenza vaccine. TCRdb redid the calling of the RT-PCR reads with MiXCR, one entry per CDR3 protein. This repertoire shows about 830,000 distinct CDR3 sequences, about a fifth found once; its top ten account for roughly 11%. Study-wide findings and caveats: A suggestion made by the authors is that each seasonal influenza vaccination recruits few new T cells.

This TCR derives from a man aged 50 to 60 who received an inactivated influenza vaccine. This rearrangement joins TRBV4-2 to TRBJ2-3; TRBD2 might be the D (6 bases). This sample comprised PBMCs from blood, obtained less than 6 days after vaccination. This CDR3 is CASSSSGTRTDTQYF. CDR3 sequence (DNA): TGTGCCAGCAGCTCTTCCGGGACTCGCACAGATACGCAGTATTTT.